This T cell receptor beta chain was identified during a study of vaccination effects on CD4 cells after COVID-19. General observations from the study: The study found that only 1 of 255 vaccine-induced clones from healthy vaccinees cross-reacted with common cold coronaviruses. Small numbers of convalescent patients limited the study. It also lacked early post-infection timepoints.

Worth noting for this clone: Antigen unknown.

ViraFEST assay sequencing came after antigen-specific CD4+ T cells were expanded with viral peptide pools. Once cultured for under 11 days, the cells underwent separation to obtain CD4+ T cells. Either the mRNA-1273 or the BNT162b2 vaccine was given to participants as two doses. People in the vaccine group had not been infected with SARS-CoV-2 before, and their nucleocapsid antibodies were negative. Days 3 and 7 saw half the medium replaced with IL-2 medium. Sequencing used immunoSEQ multiplex PCR; TCRdb keeps in-frame clones, though not all of them. The table includes over 50,000 clones, less than 80% detected once. Trimming removed 0 bases at V and 5 bases at J, with 13 bases between. The V gene's germline CDR1 is SGHTA and CDR2 FQGTGA. This CDR3 region has 15 residues.

The material was CD4+ T cells from PBMCs cultured with HCoV-229E spike peptides, obtained after COVID-19 vaccination. This TCR was sampled from a human donor who received a COVID-19 vaccine. The gene calls are TRBV7-3 and TRBJ2-5; D ambiguous. The CDR3 reads CASSLTPPPGETQYF. Here the CDR3 DNA reads TGTGCCAGCAGCTTAACCCCCCCGCCCGGGGAGACCCAGTACTTC.